This T cell receptor beta chain was sequenced in a study of cytomegalovirus exposure and HLA in healthy donors. Germline V CDR1 and CDR2: SGDLS, YYNGEE. Trimming removed 6 bases from V and 1 base from J; junction bases left unmatched: 8. The CDR3 has 15 residues. The PCR contained 60 Vbeta and 13 Jbeta primers. Sequenced by immunoSEQ multiplex PCR; TCRdb stores in-frame clones only, minus some. The listing contains tens of thousands of clones. This chain uses TRBV9 with TRBJ2-5; 8 bases agree with TRBD2. What was sequenced was PBMCs. The TCR originated in a man aged 18 to 30 in good health and CMV-seropositive. The CDR3 loop is CASTPGGGIQETQYF. As DNA, the CDR3 is TGTGCCAGCACCCCCGGCGGGGGGATCCAAGAGACCCAGTACTTC.